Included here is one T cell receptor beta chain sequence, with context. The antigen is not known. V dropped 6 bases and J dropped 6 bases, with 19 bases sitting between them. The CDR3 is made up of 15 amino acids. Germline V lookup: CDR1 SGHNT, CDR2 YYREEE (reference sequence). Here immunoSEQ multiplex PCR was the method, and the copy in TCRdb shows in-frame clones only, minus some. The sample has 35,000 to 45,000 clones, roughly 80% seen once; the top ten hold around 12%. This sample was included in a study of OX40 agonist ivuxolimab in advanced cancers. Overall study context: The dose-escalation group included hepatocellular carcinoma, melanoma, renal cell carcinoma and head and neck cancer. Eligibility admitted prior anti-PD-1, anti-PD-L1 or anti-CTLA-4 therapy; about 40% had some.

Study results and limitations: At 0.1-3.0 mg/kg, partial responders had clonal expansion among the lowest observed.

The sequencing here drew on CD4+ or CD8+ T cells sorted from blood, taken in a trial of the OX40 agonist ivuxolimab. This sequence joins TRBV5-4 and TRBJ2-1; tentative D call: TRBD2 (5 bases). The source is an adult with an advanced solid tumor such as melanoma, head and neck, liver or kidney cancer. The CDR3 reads CASKLGGVSVNEQFF. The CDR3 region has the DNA TGTGCCAGCAAACTAGGAGGAGTGTCGGTCAATGAGCAGTTCTTC. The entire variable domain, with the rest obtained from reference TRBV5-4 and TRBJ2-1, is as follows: ETGVTQSPTHLIKTRGQQVTLRCSSQSGHNTVSWYQQALGQGPQFIFQYYREEENGRGNFPPRFSGLQFPNYSSELNVNALELDDSALYLCASKLGGVSVNEQFFGPGTRLTVL.